One sample yielded the 27 T cell receptor beta chains listed below, sequenced in a study of T cells in Graves' hyperthyroidism and ophthalmopathy. Amplified regions were TCR beta CDR3 sequences from RNA transcripts. The HTBI set primed first-round TCR CDR3 RT-PCR. One entry per CDR3 protein, called by TCRdb with MiXCR from the multiplex PCR reads. Here the sample spans under 350,000 distinct CDR3 sequences, approximately 15% being singletons. Input material: blood. These receptors were taken from a woman aged 55-75 years with Graves' ophthalmopathy.

This clonotype was picked up many times. The chain joins TRBV3-1 to TRBJ1-5; D possibly corresponds to TRBD1 (5 bases). V lost 4 bases to trimming and J lost 1 base, with 11 bases between them. The length of the CDR3 is 15 residues. Germline V CDR1 and CDR2: LGHDT, YNNKEL (reference sequence). In DNA form, the CDR3 reads TGTGCCAGCAGCCCCTTCGGGGGGAGCAATCAGCCCCAGCATTTT. This sequence encodes CASSPFGGSNQPQHF. The full variable domain, rest sourced from reference TRBV3-1 and TRBJ1-5, is DTAVSQTPKYLVTQMGNDKSIKCEQNLGHDTMYWYKQDSKKFLKIMFSYNNKELIINETVPNRFSPKSPDKAHLNLHINSLELGDSAVYFCASSPFGGSNQPQHFGDGTRLSIL.

This clonotype has ten or more counts. The chain links TRBV5-1 to TRBJ2-7; 10 nucleotides match TRBD1. The CDR3 consists of 14 residues. V shed 3 bases, J shed 3 bases, and the junction held 3 bases outside the gene matches. The germline V gene encodes CDR1 SGHRS and CDR2 YFSETQ. The CDR3 DNA is TGCGCCAGCAGCTCGGGACAGGGGATCTACGAGCAGTACTTC. Protein product: CASSSGQGIYEQYF.

In its sample, this clonotype was seen many times. This chain joins TRBV3-1 and TRBJ2-3, with TRBD1 as a possible D gene (6 bases). Germline CDR1 reads LGHDT; CDR2 reads YNNKEL (reference sequence). The CDR3 is 14 amino acids. With 0 bases removed from V and 4 bases from J, the gap between germline ends came to 8 bases. CDR3 coding DNA: TGTGCCAGCAGCCAAGAAGGGGGTCCAGATACGCAGTATTTT. Residues: CASSQEGGPDTQYF.

This chain's CDR3 is CASSEGWGTQYF. In nucleotides, the CDR3 is TGTGCCAGTAGTGAGGGATGGGGTACGCAGTATTTT. This chain connects TRBV19 to TRBJ2-3; weak D call: TRBD2 (5 bases). Per the germline V gene, CDR1 is LNHDA and CDR2 is SQIVND (reference sequence). V dropped 5 bases and J dropped 8 bases, with 11 bases sitting between them. The CDR3 has 12 residues.

This clonotype was recorded at least ten times. This sequence joins TRBV30 and TRBJ2-1; TRBD2 is a possible D gene (5 bases). V was shortened by 7 bases and J by 4 bases, with 8 bases between the two germline ends. Per the germline V gene, CDR1 is GTSNPN and CDR2 is SVGIG (reference sequence). The CDR3 runs to 11 residues. The CDR3 loop is CAFGNYNEQFF. CDR3 in DNA: TGTGCCTTCGGGAATTACAATGAGCAGTTCTTC.

This clonotype has more than one count but fewer than ten. The chain is built from TRBV7-2 and TRBJ1-6, with D possibly TRBD1 on 5 matching bases. Trimming removed 4 bases at V and 5 bases at J, with 12 bases between. CDR1 is SGHTA, CDR2 FQGNSA, per germline. This CDR3 has 15 residues. CDR3 sequence (DNA): TGTGCCAGCAGCTCTAGGATAGGGGATAATTCACCCCTCCACTTT. Protein sequence: CASSSRIGDNSPLHF.

This clonotype was seen only a few times. The chain carries TRBV6-1 and TRBJ1-2; a weak D match, TRBD1 (6 bases). CDR1 and CDR2 (germline): MNHNS, SASEGT. Trimming removed 6 bases at V and 13 bases at J, with 27 bases between. This CDR3 is built from 15 residues. The CDR3, as DNA: TGTGCCAGCAGCCCGAGGGGGGGCCGAGCAGGGCTCGTCACCTTC. As protein: CASSPRGGRAGLVTF.

This clonotype has only a few counts. The gene calls are TRBV11-2 and TRBJ2-7; possible D gene TRBD1, 6 bases. The CDR3 runs to 15 residues. Trimming left V 4 bases short and J 2 bases short, with 15 bases between. The germline gives CDR1 SGHAT, CDR2 FQNNGV. DNA for the CDR3: TGTGCCAGCAGCTCTTGGACAGATCATCCCTACGAGCAGTACTTC. Encoded protein: CASSSWTDHPYEQYF.

The chain combines TRBV12-3 or TRBV12-4 with TRBJ2-3; D possibly corresponds to TRBD2 (7 bases). The CDR3 sequence is 17 residues long. V was shortened by 7 bases and J by 3 bases, with 23 bases between the two germline ends. The CDR3 here is CASTIFYGGRETDTQYF. The CDR3 nucleotides are TGTGCCAGCACCATTTTTTACGGGGGGCGAGAGACAGATACGCAGTATTTT.

The sample holds many counts of this clonotype. The chain has TRBV5-1 and TRBJ2-1; D is ambiguous. Germline loops: CDR1 SGHRS, CDR2 YFSETQ. This CDR3 contains 15 residues. Deletions cut 0 bases from V and 3 bases from J, with 10 bases between. CDR3 loop: CASSLEGRFYNEQFF. As DNA, the CDR3 is TGCGCCAGCAGCTTGGAAGGACGGTTCTACAATGAGCAGTTCTTC. The variable domain in full, completed from reference TRBV5-1 and TRBJ2-1, reads KAGVTQTPRYLIKTRGQQVTLSCSPISGHRSVSWYQQTPGQGLQFLFEYFSETQRNKGNFPGRFSGRQFSNSRSEMNVSTLELGDSALYLCASSLEGRFYNEQFFGPGTRLTVL.

This clonotype was detected ten times or more. The germline gene is not matched at one end of the junction; a read error may be the cause. The chain combines TRBV5-1 with TRBJ2-7, with TRBD2 identical over 8 bases. This CDR3 is 14 amino acids long. Germline V CDR1 and CDR2: SGHRS, YFSETQ. The CDR3 nucleotides are TGTGCCAGCAGCTTAGCGGGACCCTCCTACGAGCAGTACTTC. Its translation: CASSLAGPSYEQYF.

This clonotype appeared a few times. The J gene is TRBJ2-1, the V gene TRBV5-6; 7 bases are a match to TRBD1. Trimming at V came to 4 bases and at J to 2 bases, leaving 9 bases not matched to a gene. Germline V CDR1 and CDR2: SGHDT, YYEEEE. This CDR3 comprises 16 residues. The CDR3 region has the DNA TGTGCCAGCAGCGCTGACAGGGAAATGCCCTACAATGAGCAGTTCTTC. It translates to CASSADREMPYNEQFF.

This clonotype was picked up many times. The chain carries TRBV4-2 and TRBJ1-2; D gene ambiguous. V lost 0 bases, J lost 4 bases, and 21 bases lay in between. CDR3 length: 18 amino acids. CDR1 is LGHNA and CDR2 is YNFKEQ in the germline V gene. The CDR3 coding sequence is TGTGCCAGCAGCCAAGATGGGGATAGGCCCTCCAGGTTCTATGGCTACACCTTC. This sequence encodes CASSQDGDRPSRFYGYTF.

The chain employs TRBV27 and TRBJ1-6; 11 positions agree with TRBD1. Germline V CDR1 and CDR2: MNHEY, SMNVEV (reference sequence). V lost 4 bases to trimming and J lost 9 bases; unmatched junction nucleotides: 2. This CDR3 is 14 amino acids long. The chain's CDR3 is CASSWTGGGSPLHF. The CDR3 coding sequence is TGTGCCAGCAGTTGGACAGGGGGCGGTTCACCCCTCCACTTT.

The gene calls are TRBV10-3 and TRBJ1-6; D gene unclear. V lost 6 bases, J lost 13 bases, and 16 bases lay in between. The CDR3 length is 13 residues. CDR1 and CDR2 (germline): ENHRY, SYGVKD. CDR3 loop: CAIRYQSEGPLHF. CDR3 bases: TGTGCCATCAGGTATCAGTCCGAAGGGCCCCTCCACTTT.

This clonotype was observed a handful of times. The rearrangement uses TRBV6-8 and TRBJ2-7; TRBD2 matches 13 bases. Germline V gene data show CDR1 as MNHGY and CDR2 as SAAAGT. The J segment lost 9 bases and the V segment lost 6 bases, leaving 17 bases of the junction unmatched. CDR3 length: 17 residues. CDR3 residues: CASRKTAWTSGRVGQYF. As DNA, the CDR3 is TGTGCCAGCAGAAAAACCGCCTGGACTAGCGGGAGAGTAGGGCAGTACTTC.

This clonotype turned up a few times. The V call is TRBV9, the J call TRBJ2-6; 8 bases map to TRBD1. Trimming took 4 bases from V and 0 from J; bases not matched to a gene: 9. The CDR3 length is 18 residues. Germline V gene data show CDR1 as SGDLS and CDR2 as YYNGEE. CDR3 DNA sequence: TGTGCCAGCAGCCCGACGGGACAGGAAATCTCTGGGGCCAACGTCCTGACTTTC. Translated, it gives CASSPTGQEISGANVLTF.

This clonotype was detected many times. This sequence joins TRBV5-1 and TRBJ2-1; 8 bases agree with TRBD2. Germline loops: CDR1 SGHRS, CDR2 YFSETQ. The V gene end was trimmed by 0 bases and the J gene end by 1 base; junction bases not matched to a gene: 3. There are 16 residues in the CDR3. The CDR3 spells CASSLVAGGSYNEQFF. The CDR3 DNA follows: TGCGCCAGCAGCTTGGTGGCGGGAGGATCCTACAATGAGCAGTTCTTC.

This chain joins TRBV11-3 and TRBJ2-2, with 13 bases identical to TRBD2. This CDR3 has 17 amino acids. The V gene end was trimmed by 5 bases and the J gene end by 5 bases; junction bases not matched to a gene: 8. Germline values: CDR1 SGHNT, CDR2 YENEEA. The DNA for the CDR3 is TGTGCCAGCAGCCCCCGGACTAGCGGGAGCGGGACCGGGGAGCTGTTTTTT. Amino acid sequence: CASSPRTSGSGTGELFF.

This chain joins TRBV19 and TRBJ2-5; TRBD1 is a possible D gene (5 bases). This CDR3 comprises 14 residues. CDR1 LNHDA and CDR2 SQIVND come from the germline V gene (reference sequence). V was shortened by 6 bases and J by 2 bases, with 13 bases between the two germline ends. The CDR3 nucleotides read TGTGCCAGTAGCAAACAGGCCCAACAAGAGACCCAGTACTTC. It is translated as CASSKQAQQETQYF.

This clonotype was counted many times. The chain combines TRBV7-2 with TRBJ2-7; 9 bases agree with TRBD1. This CDR3 contains 15 residues. CDR1 and CDR2 from the germline V gene are SGHTA and FQGNSA. The trim removed 1 base at V and 3 bases at J, leaving 4 bases unmatched. The CDR3 nucleotides read TGTGCCAGCAGCTTAGAAGGGACAGGGATCTACGAGCAGTACTTC. This encodes CASSLEGTGIYEQYF.

This chain links TRBV4-1 with TRBJ1-2; D not resolved. Germline-derived CDR1 and CDR2 are MGHRA and YSYEKL. CDR3 length: 14 amino acids. Trimming removed 1 base from V and 4 bases from J, with 10 bases in between. CDR3 DNA: TGCGCCAGCAGCCAAGTCGATGTAAGCTATGGCTACACCTTC. This translates into CASSQVDVSYGYTF.

This clonotype has a count of ten or more. V gene TRBV5-1 combines with J gene TRBJ2-2; D is uncertain. V lost 4 bases and J 4 bases, leaving 23 bases between the germline ends. This CDR3 region has 18 residues. CDR1 and CDR2 (germline): SGHRS, YFSETQ. CDR3: CASSASGDRRIGTGELFF. For the CDR3, the DNA is TGCGCCAGCAGCGCTTCCGGAGATAGGCGCATCGGCACCGGGGAGCTGTTTTTT.

The chain links TRBV19 to TRBJ1-1; no firm D call. The CDR3 length is 13 residues. Trimming cost V 2 bases and J 8 bases, with 12 bases left between them. Germline assignment: CDR1 LNHDA and CDR2 SQIVND (reference sequence). The CDR3 DNA is TGTGCCAGTAGTATAACCGGGCTTAAGGAAGCTTTCTTT. Translated: CASSITGLKEAFF.

This clonotype was counted many times. The CDR3 is CSARPSGGGRLNQPQHF. The CDR3 nucleotides read TGCAGTGCTAGACCTTCCGGGGGGGGCCGATTGAATCAGCCCCAGCATTTT. The V and J genes are TRBV20-1 and TRBJ1-5, with a possible D match to TRBD1 (6 bases). The germline V and J ends were trimmed by 2 bases and 4 bases, with 21 bases remaining between them. Germline CDR1 is DFQATT and CDR2 is SNEGSKA (reference sequence). This CDR3 has 17 amino acids.

This clonotype was recorded many times. This chain connects TRBV7-2 to TRBJ2-7; 7 nucleotides line up with TRBD1. Germline assignment: CDR1 SGHTA and CDR2 FQGNSA. Losses at the gene ends were 4 bases for V and 9 bases for J; bases not matched to a gene: 9. This CDR3 spans 13 amino acids. The CDR3 here is CASSSQTGLMQYF. The CDR3 DNA follows: TGTGCCAGCAGCTCCCAGACAGGGCTTATGCAGTACTTC.

This clonotype showed up many times. This chain connects TRBV5-1 to TRBJ2-7; TRBD2 matches at 7 bases. CDR1 is SGHRS and CDR2 is YFSETQ in the germline V gene. The CDR3 contains 16 residues. V shed 4 bases, J shed 2 bases, and the junction held 12 bases outside the gene matches. The CDR3 nucleotides read TGCGCCAGCAGCCCCCTGACTAGCCAAGTTGCCTACGAGCAGTACTTC. Its translation: CASSPLTSQVAYEQYF.